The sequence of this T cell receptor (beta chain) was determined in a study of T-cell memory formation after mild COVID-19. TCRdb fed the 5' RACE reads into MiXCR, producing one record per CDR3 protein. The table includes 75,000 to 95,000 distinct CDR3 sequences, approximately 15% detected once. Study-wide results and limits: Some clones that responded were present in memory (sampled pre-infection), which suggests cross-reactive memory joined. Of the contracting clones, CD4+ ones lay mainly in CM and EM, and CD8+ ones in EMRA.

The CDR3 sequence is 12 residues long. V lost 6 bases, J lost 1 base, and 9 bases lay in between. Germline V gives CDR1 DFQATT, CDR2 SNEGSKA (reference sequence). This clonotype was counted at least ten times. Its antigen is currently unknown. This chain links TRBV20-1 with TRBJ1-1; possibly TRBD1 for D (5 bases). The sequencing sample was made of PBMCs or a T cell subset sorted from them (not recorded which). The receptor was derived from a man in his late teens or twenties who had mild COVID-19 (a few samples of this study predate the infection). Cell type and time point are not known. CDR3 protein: CSAWRGNTEAFF. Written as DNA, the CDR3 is TGCAGTGCATGGAGGGGGAACACTGAAGCTTTCTTT.